This paragraph reports one T cell receptor beta chain. Its matching antigen is unknown. In this CDR3 the conserved last residue, phenylalanine or tryptophan, is missing, so a read error is likely. The DNA is omitted, as the CDR3 cannot be located on it reliably, and the CDR3 follows TCRdb's listing. The CDR3 spans 9 amino acids, including both terminal residues. The germline CDR1 and CDR2 sequences are MNHEY and SVGAGI. This specimen belongs to a study of T cells in Graves' hyperthyroidism and ophthalmopathy. Whole-study findings and limits: Model output signaled ophthalmopathy a median approximately six months ahead of onset.

Amplification yielded TCR beta CDR3 regions, with RNA transcripts as the source. First-round RT-PCR with HTBI primers amplified the TCR CDR3 region. TCRdb analysed the multiplex PCR reads with MiXCR anew, one entry per CDR3 protein. The top ten clones hold about 9.8% of a sample with about 52,000 distinct CDR3 sequences, approximately 52% of them seen once. The receptor was derived from a woman aged 45-65 years with Graves' ophthalmopathy. The sample comprised blood. The chain has TRBV6-5 and TRBJ1-1. Here the CDR3 reads CASSYSIDS.